The rows below give T cell receptor beta chains drawn from one sample of a study of blood T cell repertoires in COVID-19. Clones were sequenced by immunoSEQ multiplex PCR, and TCRdb holds only the in-frame ones, with some missing. The sample yields about 190,000 clones, about 86% seen once. Sequencing was carried out using peripheral blood. The origin of the receptors is a young man with active or convalescent COVID-19. Both conserved end residues are part of each CDR3. D genes are given only for firm matches. A clone size is listed for some rows: how often the clone was seen (once, few, many), or a class if it is expanded.

>TRBD1|.|TRBJ1-6|TRBV30
TGTGCCTGGGGGCCCGGGACAGGGGGTGGAAAGTCTCCCCTCCACTTT
CAWGPGTGGGKSPLHF
>TRBD1|.|TRBJ1-5|TRBV12-3/TRBV12-4
TGTGCCAGCAGTCAAACAGGGGATCAGCCCCAGCATTTT
CASSQTGDQPQHF
>.|.|TRBJ1-1|TRBV4-1
TGCGCCAGCAGCCAAGAAAGGTTGACATACGCGAACACTGAAGCTTTCTTT
CASSQERLTYANTEAFF
>TRBD2|.|TRBJ2-1|TRBV7-6
TGTGCCAGCAGCCCTGACCCCAGGGCTAGCGGGAATTCGGATGAGCAGTTCTTC
CASSPDPRASGNSDEQFF
>.|.|TRBJ1-2|TRBV27
TGTGCCAGCAGTTTACGAGGGTACTATGGCTACACCTTC
CASSLRGYYGYTF
>TRBD2|.|TRBJ2-7|TRBV5-1
TGCGCCAGCAGCTTGGTGTCTAGCGGGAGTGACGAGCAGTACTTC
CASSLVSSGSDEQYF
>TRBD1|.|TRBJ1-6|TRBV4-3
TGCGCCAGCAGCCAAGAAGGTGCAGGGGGATCACCCCTCCACTTT
CASSQEGAGGSPLHF
>.|.|TRBJ2-5|TRBV28
TGTGCCAGCAGCCCCCCCGGAGGGCCCGGGACCCAGTACTTC
CASSPPGGPGTQYF
>.|.|TRBJ2-2|TRBV9
TGTGCCAGCAGCGTAACGGGAGAGGATACCGGGGAGCTGTTTTTT
CASSVTGEDTGELFF
>TRBD1|.|TRBJ1-5|TRBV12-5
TGTGCTAGTGGTTTGGTACCGGGACAGGGCAATCAGCCCCAGCATTTT
CASGLVPGQGNQPQHF
>TRBD1|.|TRBJ2-3|TRBV28
TGTGCCACGACGGACAGGCTCACAGATACGCAGTATTTT
CATTDRLTDTQYF
>TRBD1|few|TRBJ1-1|TRBV19
TGTGCCAGTAGTATGGCGGGCAGGGGGCGCGACACTGAAGCTTTCTTT
CASSMAGRGRDTEAFF
>TRBD2|.|TRBJ2-3|TRBV11-2
TGTGCCAGCAGCTCCGACCCGTCTAGCGGGACCACAGATACGCAGTATTTT
CASSSDPSSGTTDTQYF
>.|.|TRBJ1-2|TRBV18
TGTGCCAGCTCACCGACAGAACCTGGCTACACCTTC
CASSPTEPGYTF
>TRBD1|.|TRBJ1-1|TRBV29-1
TGCAGCGTTGATTTCACAGGGGGAGGGACTGAAGCTTTCTTT
CSVDFTGGGTEAFF
>.|.|TRBJ2-7|TRBV5-5
TGTGCCAGCAGCTTGTCCCACAGGGTTTACTACGAGCAGTACTTC
CASSLSHRVYYEQYF
>TRBD1|once|TRBJ1-2|TRBV19
TGTGCCAGTAGTATATATGGGAGACAGGGATTAGCTAACTATGGCTACACCTTC
CASSIYGRQGLANYGYTF
>TRBD2|.|TRBJ2-1|TRBV19
TGTGCCAGTAGTGCCCGACTAGCGGGAGGCAAAAGCTCCTACAATGAGCAGTTCTTC
CASSARLAGGKSSYNEQFF
>.|.|TRBJ2-4|TRBV7-9
TGTGCCAGCAGCTTAGATCTCGGCGGGCTCGGCATTCAGTACTTC
CASSLDLGGLGIQYF
>.|.|TRBJ2-7|TRBV28
TGTGCCAGCAGCTTAGGGACTTCCTACGAGCAGTACTTC
CASSLGTSYEQYF
>TRBD1|few|TRBJ1-5|TRBV5-6
TGTGCCAGCAGCTTAACAGGGGAAAGTCAGCCCCAGCATTTT
CASSLTGESQPQHF
>.|once|TRBJ1-5|TRBV11-2
TGTGCCAGCAGCTTAGAATACGGGGGGCCCCAGCATTTT
CASSLEYGGPQHF
>TRBD1|.|TRBJ1-1|TRBV3-1/TRBV3-2
TGTGCCAGCAGCCAACCCGGGACAGGGGTGGACACTGAAGCTTTCTTT
CASSQPGTGVDTEAFF
>TRBD1|.|TRBJ1-5|TRBV28
TGTGCCAGCAGCTGGGACAGCAATAGCAATCAGCCCCAGCATTTT
CASSWDSNSNQPQHF
>TRBD1|.|TRBJ2-5|TRBV19
TGTGCCAGTAAAGGTCTTGCAGGGGGCAATCAAGAGACCCAGTACTTC
CASKGLAGGNQETQYF
>.|.|TRBJ1-5|TRBV3-1/TRBV3-2
TGTGCCAGCAGCCAAGTCGGTGAGCCCCAGCATTTT
CASSQVGEPQHF
>TRBD1|.|TRBJ2-1|TRBV29-1
TGCAGCGTTCAACAGGGGATGAAGAATGAGCAGTTCTTC
CSVQQGMKNEQFF
>TRBD1|.|TRBJ2-7|TRBV6-1
TGTGCCAGCAGTGAATACCTGGGACAGGGCTCCTACGAGCAGTACTTC
CASSEYLGQGSYEQYF
>.|.|TRBJ1-1|TRBV30
TGTGCCTGGGTCTCAGGAATGAACACTGAAGCTTTCTTT
CAWVSGMNTEAFF
>.|.|TRBJ2-5|TRBV4-1
TGCGCCAGCAGCGCCGATCCAGGCAGTGGGGAGACCCAGTACTTC
CASSADPGSGETQYF
>.|.|TRBJ1-1|TRBV6-5
TGTGCCAGCAGTTCCCTACAGAAGAACACTGAAGCTTTCTTT
CASSSLQKNTEAFF
>TRBD1|.|TRBJ1-6|TRBV27
TGTGCCAGCAGTTTATTCCCCCCGACAGGGGAAAATACTCCCCTCCACTTT
CASSLFPPTGENTPLHF
>.|.|TRBJ2-1|TRBV20-1
TGCAGTGCCTTGGAGAATGAGCAGTTCTTC
CSALENEQFF
>TRBD1|.|TRBJ1-1|TRBV10-1
TGCGCCAGCAGTGAGTCGCAGGGGGCTGAAGCTTTCTTT
CASSESQGAEAFF
>TRBD2|.|TRBJ2-3|TRBV15
TGTGCCACCAGCACAACGCACGCCGGGGGGGTGACTGTCACAGATACGCAGTATTTT
CATSTTHAGGVTVTDTQYF
>TRBD1|.|TRBJ2-3|TRBV7-7
TGTGCTAGCAGCTTAGTTCGTGACAGGGGGTTTACTAGCACAGATACGCAGTATTTT
CASSLVRDRGFTSTDTQYF
>TRBD2|.|TRBJ2-3|TRBV6-2/TRBV6-3
TGTGCCAGCAGTTACTCGGGAGGGAGACCAGATACGCAGTATTTT
CASSYSGGRPDTQYF
>TRBD1|once|TRBJ1-4|TRBV7-2
TGTGCCAGCAGCTTTGGACAGGGGGCAAATGAAAAACTGTTTTTT
CASSFGQGANEKLFF